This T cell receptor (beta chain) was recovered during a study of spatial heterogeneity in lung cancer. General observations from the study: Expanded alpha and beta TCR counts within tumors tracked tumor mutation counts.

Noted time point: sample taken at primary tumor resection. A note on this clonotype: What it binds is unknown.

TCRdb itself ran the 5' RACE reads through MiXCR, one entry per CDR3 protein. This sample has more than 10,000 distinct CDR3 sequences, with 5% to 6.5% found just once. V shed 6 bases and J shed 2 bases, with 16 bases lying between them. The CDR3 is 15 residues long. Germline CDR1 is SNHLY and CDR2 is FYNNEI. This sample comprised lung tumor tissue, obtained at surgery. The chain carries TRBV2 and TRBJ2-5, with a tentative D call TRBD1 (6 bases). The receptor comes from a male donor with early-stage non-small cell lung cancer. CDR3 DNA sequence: TGTGCCAGCAGAGAGAACGGGACACCTCAAGAGACCCAGTACTTC. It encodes CASRENGTPQETQYF. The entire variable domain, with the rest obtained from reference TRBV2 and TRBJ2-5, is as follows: EPEVTQTPSHQVTQMGQEVILRCVPISNHLYFYWYRQILGQKVEFLVSFYNNEISEKSEIFDDQFSVERPDGSNFTLKIRSTKLEDSAMYFCASRENGTPQETQYFGPGTRLLVL.